In its sample, the clone carrying this TCR beta chain was seen a few times. Its specificity is unknown. This specimen comes from a study of blood T cells in healthy people across ages. With a J-beta primer mix and a sample-barcoded 5' primer, a second PCR ran about 7 to 11 cycles. All samples gave at least 2.5 million CDR3-containing paired-end reads. Using its own MiXCR run on the 5' RACE reads, TCRdb lists one record per CDR3 protein. This sample has some 1.7 million distinct CDR3 sequences, with over 25% found just once. Germline values: CDR1 SEHNR, CDR2 FQNEAQ (reference sequence). This CDR3 has 13 residues. The ends lost 5 bases at V and 8 bases at J; junction bases unmatched: 7. Each donor was a healthy Caucasian individual from Russia, aged roughly 6 to 100. Study-wide findings and caveats: Estimated diversity across one million T cells was deemed an underestimate. CMV status of donors was not determined, possibly confounding expanded clonotype changes.

The source material was blood. This TCR was sampled from a young woman in good health. This chain connects TRBV7-9 to TRBJ1-2; 8 nucleotides line up with TRBD1. CDR3 sequence (DNA): TGTGCCAGCAGCCAGGGACAGGCGCCCGGCTACACCTTC. Its translation: CASSQGQAPGYTF.